A selection of T cell receptor beta chains follows, all from one sample in a study of Graves' ophthalmopathy and Graves' hyperthyroidism. One entry per CDR3 protein, called by TCRdb with MiXCR from the multiplex PCR reads. The data hold 400,000 or so distinct CDR3 sequences, with roughly 14% observed a single time. The sequenced sample consisted of peripheral blood. Every receptor here comes from a woman between 18 and 29 years old with stable Graves' hyperthyroidism. Each CDR3 is given with its conserved first and last residue. D genes are given only for firm matches. Clone size is shown for a subset of rows, as once, few, many or a class of expanded clone.

CDR3 protein: CASSWDPGTAYEQYF; CDR3 DNA: TGTGCCAGCAGCTGGGATCCCGGGACAGCCTACGAGCAGTACTTC; clone size: few; D gene: TRBD1; J gene: TRBJ2-7; V gene: TRBV5-5
CDR3 protein: CASSLRTGGLETQYF; CDR3 DNA: TGTGCCAGCAGCCTCCGGACAGGGGGCTTGGAGACCCAGTACTTC; clone size: many; D gene: TRBD1; J gene: TRBJ2-5; V gene: TRBV13
CDR3 protein: CASSTSQFGRNIQYF; CDR3 DNA: TGTGCCAGTAGTACATCCCAGTTCGGACGGAACATTCAGTACTTC; clone size: many; D gene: NA; J gene: TRBJ2-4; V gene: TRBV19
CDR3 protein: CATSDPGQNSYEQYF; CDR3 DNA: TGTGCCACCAGTGATCCCGGACAGAACTCCTACGAGCAGTACTTC; clone size: many; D gene: NA; J gene: TRBJ2-7; V gene: TRBV24-1
CDR3 protein: CASSYPRGNTYGYTF; CDR3 DNA: TGTGCCAGCAGTTATCCGCGCGGTAATACTTATGGCTACACCTTC; clone size: many; D gene: NA; J gene: TRBJ1-2; V gene: TRBV6-5
CDR3 protein: CASRNDSKDLGAFF; CDR3 DNA: TGTGCCAGCAGGAACGACAGCAAGGATCTGGGTGCTTTCTTT; clone size: NA; D gene: NA; J gene: TRBJ1-1; V gene: TRBV12-3/TRBV12-4
CDR3 protein: CASRSLGDNQPQHF; CDR3 DNA: TGTGCCAGCAGGTCTTTAGGGGACAATCAGCCCCAGCATTTT; clone size: many; D gene: NA; J gene: TRBJ1-5; V gene: TRBV6-2/TRBV6-3
CDR3 protein: CASSESAPVYNQPQHF; CDR3 DNA: TGTGCCAGCAGTGAATCCGCCCCCGTATACAATCAGCCCCAGCATTTT; clone size: many; D gene: NA; J gene: TRBJ1-5; V gene: TRBV6-1
CDR3 protein: CASSTPGQGVYGYTF; CDR3 DNA: TGTGCCAGCAGTACGCCGGGACAGGGGGTTTATGGCTACACCTTC; clone size: many; D gene: TRBD1; J gene: TRBJ1-2; V gene: TRBV6-1
CDR3 protein: CASSLEGSRSPEAFF; CDR3 DNA: TGCGCCAGCAGCTTGGAGGGGTCCCGTTCCCCTGAAGCTTTCTTT; clone size: few; D gene: NA; J gene: TRBJ1-1; V gene: TRBV5-1
CDR3 protein: CASSDHSEQNTEAFF; CDR3 DNA: TGTGCCAGCAGTGACCACAGCGAACAGAACACTGAAGCTTTCTTT; clone size: many; D gene: NA; J gene: TRBJ1-1; V gene: TRBV6-2/TRBV6-3
CDR3 protein: CASSEAVGRVYTEAFF; CDR3 DNA: TGTGCCAGCAGTGAAGCTGTGGGGAGGGTTTATACTGAAGCTTTCTTT; clone size: NA; D gene: NA; J gene: TRBJ1-1; V gene: TRBV6-1
CDR3 protein: CASSESTQGRETQYF; CDR3 DNA: TGCGCCAGCAGTGAGTCGACACAGGGTAGAGAGACCCAGTACTTC; clone size: many; D gene: NA; J gene: TRBJ2-5; V gene: TRBV10-2
CDR3 protein: CASSQDQIGRETQYF; CDR3 DNA: TGTGCCAGCAGCCAAGATCAGATCGGTAGGGAGACCCAGTACTTC; clone size: NA; D gene: NA; J gene: TRBJ2-5; V gene: TRBV3-1
CDR3 protein: CSAREGGSSYEQYF; CDR3 DNA: TGCAGTGCTAGAGAGGGCGGGAGCTCCTACGAGCAGTACTTC; clone size: many; D gene: TRBD2; J gene: TRBJ2-7; V gene: TRBV20-1
CDR3 protein: CASSLGPLDQPQHF; CDR3 DNA: TGTGCCAGCAGCTTGGGACCGCTAGATCAGCCCCAGCATTTT; clone size: many; D gene: NA; J gene: TRBJ1-5; V gene: TRBV5-6
CDR3 protein: CASSLNSRSSPLHF; CDR3 DNA: TGTGCCAGCAGCTTAAACAGTCGGAGTTCACCCCTCCACTTT; clone size: many; D gene: NA; J gene: TRBJ1-6; V gene: TRBV7-2
CDR3 protein: CASSGTGAPDYEQYF; CDR3 DNA: TGTGCCAGCAGCGGGACAGGGGCTCCCGACTACGAGCAGTACTTC; clone size: NA; D gene: TRBD1; J gene: TRBJ2-7; V gene: TRBV12-3/TRBV12-4
CDR3 protein: CAISGGQGSDGYTF; CDR3 DNA: TGTGCCATCAGTGGGGGACAGGGGTCGGATGGCTACACCTTC; clone size: many; D gene: TRBD1; J gene: TRBJ1-2; V gene: TRBV10-3
CDR3 protein: CATRGGSLNTEAFF; CDR3 DNA: TGTGCCACCCGGGGCGGATCGCTCAACACTGAAGCTTTCTTT; clone size: many; D gene: NA; J gene: TRBJ1-1; V gene: TRBV24-1
CDR3 protein: CASCGSVKNIQYF; CDR3 DNA: TGTGCCTCCTGCGGATCTGTCAAAAACATTCAGTACTTC; clone size: NA; D gene: NA; J gene: TRBJ2-4; V gene: TRBV12-3/TRBV12-4
CDR3 protein: CASSPPLVGPYGYTF; CDR3 DNA: TGTGCCAGCTCACCACCCCTAGTGGGACCCTATGGCTACACCTTC; clone size: few; D gene: NA; J gene: TRBJ1-2; V gene: TRBV18
CDR3 protein: CASSYSGLAGELFF; CDR3 DNA: TGTGCCAGCAGTTACTCGGGACTGGCCGGGGAGCTGTTTTTT; clone size: many; D gene: NA; J gene: TRBJ2-2; V gene: TRBV6-5
CDR3 protein: CASSPGAGGSNQPQHF; CDR3 DNA: TGTGCCAGCTCACCAGGTGCAGGGGGCAGCAATCAGCCCCAGCATTTT; clone size: NA; D gene: TRBD1; J gene: TRBJ1-5; V gene: TRBV18
CDR3 protein: CASRPLGTLYGYTF; CDR3 DNA: TGTGCCAGCAGACCGCTCGGGACCCTCTATGGCTACACCTTC; clone size: many; D gene: NA; J gene: TRBJ1-2; V gene: TRBV6-5
CDR3 protein: CASSPTSGGTYEQYF; CDR3 DNA: TGCGCCAGCAGCCCTACTAGCGGGGGGACCTACGAGCAGTACTTC; clone size: NA; D gene: TRBD2; J gene: TRBJ2-7; V gene: TRBV10-2
CDR3 protein: CASCRDANTEAFF; CDR3 DNA: TGTGCCAGCTGTAGGGACGCGAACACTGAAGCTTTCTTT; clone size: many; D gene: NA; J gene: TRBJ1-1; V gene: TRBV6-6
CDR3 protein: CASSTAGKETQYF; CDR3 DNA: TGTGCCAGCTCAACAGCCGGGAAAGAGACCCAGTACTTC; clone size: NA; D gene: NA; J gene: TRBJ2-5; V gene: TRBV18
CDR3 protein: CASSRLGVGTGYYEQYF; CDR3 DNA: TGCGCCAGCAGCAGACTCGGCGTCGGGACAGGATACTACGAGCAGTACTTC; clone size: many; D gene: TRBD1; J gene: TRBJ2-7; V gene: TRBV5-1
CDR3 protein: CASTYSGQSYEQYF; CDR3 DNA: TGTGCCAGCACCTATTCGGGACAGTCCTACGAGCAGTACTTC; clone size: NA; D gene: TRBD1; J gene: TRBJ2-7; V gene: TRBV12-3/TRBV12-4
CDR3 protein: CASSFYGQGGRAFF; CDR3 DNA: TGTGCCAGCAGTTTCTACGGACAGGGGGGAAGAGCTTTCTTT; clone size: once; D gene: TRBD1; J gene: TRBJ1-1; V gene: TRBV27
CDR3 protein: CASSLAGIEYEQYF; CDR3 DNA: TGTGCCAGCAGCTTAGCGGGGATCGAGTACGAGCAGTACTTC; clone size: NA; D gene: TRBD2; J gene: TRBJ2-7; V gene: TRBV28
CDR3 protein: CASKPQAGANSPLHF; CDR3 DNA: TGTGCCAGCAAACCCCAGGCGGGAGCTAATTCACCCCTCCACTTT; clone size: many; D gene: NA; J gene: TRBJ1-6; V gene: TRBV27